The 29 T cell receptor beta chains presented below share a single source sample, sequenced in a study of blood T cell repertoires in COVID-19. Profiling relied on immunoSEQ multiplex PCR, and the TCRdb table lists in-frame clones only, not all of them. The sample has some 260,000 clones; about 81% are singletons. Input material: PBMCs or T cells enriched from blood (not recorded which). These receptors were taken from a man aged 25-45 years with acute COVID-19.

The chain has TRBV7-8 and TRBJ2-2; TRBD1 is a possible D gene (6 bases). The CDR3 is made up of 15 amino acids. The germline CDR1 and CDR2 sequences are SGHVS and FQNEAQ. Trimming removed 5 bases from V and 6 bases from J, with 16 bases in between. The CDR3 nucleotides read TGTGCCAGCAGCCTAAGGGGGACAAGGTCCGGGGAGCTGTTTTTT. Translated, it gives CASSLRGTRSGELFF.

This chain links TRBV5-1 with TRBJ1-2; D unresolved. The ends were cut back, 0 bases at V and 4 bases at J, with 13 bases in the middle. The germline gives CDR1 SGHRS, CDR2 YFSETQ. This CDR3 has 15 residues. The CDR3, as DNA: TGCGCCAGCAGCTTGGACCCGGGAAGCTCCTATGGCTACACCTTC. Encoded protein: CASSLDPGSSYGYTF. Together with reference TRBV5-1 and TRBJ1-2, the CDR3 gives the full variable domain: KAGVTQTPRYLIKTRGQQVTLSCSPISGHRSVSWYQQTPGQGLQFLFEYFSETQRNKGNFPGRFSGRQFSNSRSEMNVSTLELGDSALYLCASSLDPGSSYGYTFGSGTRLTVV.

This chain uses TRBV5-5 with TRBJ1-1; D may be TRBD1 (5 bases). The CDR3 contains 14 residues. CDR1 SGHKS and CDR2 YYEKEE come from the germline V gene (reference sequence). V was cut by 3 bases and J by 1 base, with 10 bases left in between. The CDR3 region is CASSSSGGNTEAFF. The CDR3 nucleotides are TGTGCCAGCAGCTCCTCCGGGGGGAACACTGAAGCTTTCTTT.

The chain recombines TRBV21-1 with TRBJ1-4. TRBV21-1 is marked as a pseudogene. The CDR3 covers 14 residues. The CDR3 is CASSKGEVVEKLFF. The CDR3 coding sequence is TGTGCCAGCAGCAAAGGAGAGGTTGTTGAAAAACTGTTTTTT.

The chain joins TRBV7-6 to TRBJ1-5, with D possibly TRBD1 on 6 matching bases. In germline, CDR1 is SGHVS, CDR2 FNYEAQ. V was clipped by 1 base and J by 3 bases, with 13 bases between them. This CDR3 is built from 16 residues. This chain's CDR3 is CASSLGQGMVNQPQHF. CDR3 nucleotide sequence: TGTGCCAGCAGCTTAGGCCAGGGGATGGTCAATCAGCCCCAGCATTTT.

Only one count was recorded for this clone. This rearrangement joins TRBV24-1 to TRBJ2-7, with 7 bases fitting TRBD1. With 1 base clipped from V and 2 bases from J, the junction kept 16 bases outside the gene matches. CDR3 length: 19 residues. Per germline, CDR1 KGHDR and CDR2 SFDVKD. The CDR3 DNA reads TGTGCCACCAGTGATTTTTCACCAGCCCCCATCAGGGGGACCTACGAGCAGTACGTC. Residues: CATSDFSPAPIRGTYEQYV.

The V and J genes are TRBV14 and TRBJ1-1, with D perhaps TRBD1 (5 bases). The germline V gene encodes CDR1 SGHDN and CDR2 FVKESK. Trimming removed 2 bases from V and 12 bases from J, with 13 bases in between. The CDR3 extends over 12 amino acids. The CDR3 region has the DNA TGTGCCAGCAGCCAACGGGACTCTCCACCTTTCTTT. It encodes CASSQRDSPPFF.

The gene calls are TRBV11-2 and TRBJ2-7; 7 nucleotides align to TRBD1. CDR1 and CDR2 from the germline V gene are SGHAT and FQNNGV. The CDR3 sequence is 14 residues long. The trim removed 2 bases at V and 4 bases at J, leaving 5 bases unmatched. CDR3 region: CASSLKTGEYEQYV. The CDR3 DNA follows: TGTGCCAGCAGCTTAAAAACAGGGGAATACGAGCAGTACGTC.

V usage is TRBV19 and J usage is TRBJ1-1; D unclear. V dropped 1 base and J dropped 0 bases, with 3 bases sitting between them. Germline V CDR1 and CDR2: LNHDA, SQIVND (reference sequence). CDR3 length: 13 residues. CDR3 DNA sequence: TGTGCCAGTAGTATAGGTATGAACACTGAAGCTTTCTTT. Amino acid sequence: CASSIGMNTEAFF.

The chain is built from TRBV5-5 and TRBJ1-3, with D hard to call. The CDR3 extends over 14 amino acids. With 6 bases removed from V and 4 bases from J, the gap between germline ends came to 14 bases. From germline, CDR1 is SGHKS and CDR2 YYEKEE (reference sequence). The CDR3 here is CASTHLGPGNTIYF. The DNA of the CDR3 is TGTGCCAGCACCCACCTCGGTCCCGGAAACACCATATATTTT. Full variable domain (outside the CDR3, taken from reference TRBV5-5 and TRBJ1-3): DAGVTQSPTHLIKTRGQQVTLRCSPISGHKSVSWYQQVLGQGPQFIFQYYEKEERGRGNFPDRFSARQFPNYSSELNVNALLLGDSALYLCASTHLGPGNTIYFGEGSWLTVV.

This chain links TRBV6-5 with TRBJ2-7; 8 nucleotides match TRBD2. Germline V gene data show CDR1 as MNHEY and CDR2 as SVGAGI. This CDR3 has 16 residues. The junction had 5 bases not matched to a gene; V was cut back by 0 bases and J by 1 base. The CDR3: CASSYSSIAGSYEQYV. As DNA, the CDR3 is TGTGCCAGCAGTTACTCGTCGATAGCGGGGTCCTACGAGCAGTACGTC.

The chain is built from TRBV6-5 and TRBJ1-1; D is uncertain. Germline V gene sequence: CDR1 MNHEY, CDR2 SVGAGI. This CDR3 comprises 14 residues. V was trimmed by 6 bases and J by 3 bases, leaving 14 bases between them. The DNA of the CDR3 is TGTGCCAGCAGCCGAACCGGGGAGGACACTGAAGCTTTCTTT. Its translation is CASSRTGEDTEAFF.

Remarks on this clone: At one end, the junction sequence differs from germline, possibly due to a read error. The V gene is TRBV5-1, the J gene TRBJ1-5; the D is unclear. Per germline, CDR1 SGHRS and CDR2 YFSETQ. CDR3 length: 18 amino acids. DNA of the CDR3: TGTGCCAGCAGCTTGGTCTTCCAGCGCCTAACGCGCAATCAGCCCCAGCATTTT. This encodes CASSLVFQRLTRNQPQHF. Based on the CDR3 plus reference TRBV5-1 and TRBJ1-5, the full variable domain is KAGVTQTPRYLIKTRGQQVTLSCSPISGHRSVSWYQQTPGQGLQFLFEYFSETQRNKGNFPGRFSGRQFSNSRSEMNVSTLELGDSALYLCASSLVFQRLTRNQPQHFGDGTRLSIL.

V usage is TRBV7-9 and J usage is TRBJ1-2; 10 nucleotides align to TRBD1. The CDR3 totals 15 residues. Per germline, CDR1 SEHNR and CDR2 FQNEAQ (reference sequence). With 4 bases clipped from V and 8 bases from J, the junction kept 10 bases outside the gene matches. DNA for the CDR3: TGTGCCAGCAGCTCAGGGACAGGGGTTTTGATGGGCTACACCTTC. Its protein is CASSSGTGVLMGYTF.

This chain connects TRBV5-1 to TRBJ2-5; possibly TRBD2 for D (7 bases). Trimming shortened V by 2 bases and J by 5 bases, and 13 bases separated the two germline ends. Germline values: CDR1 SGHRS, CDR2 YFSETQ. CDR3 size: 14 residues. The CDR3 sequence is CASSLGGGSETQYF. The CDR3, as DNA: TGCGCCAGCAGCTTAGGGGGGGGTTCGGAGACCCAGTACTTC.

The CDR3 DNA is TGTGCCAGCAGCTTCAAGGGAGGGGGCTACACCTTC. Its protein is CASSFKGGGYTF. The chain joins TRBV7-9 to TRBJ1-2; D is uncertain. The CDR3 runs to 12 residues. V was pared by 3 bases and J by 8 bases, with 10 bases between. Germline V gene data show CDR1 as SEHNR and CDR2 as FQNEAQ (reference sequence). Variable domain in full (rest from reference TRBV7-9 and TRBJ1-2): DTGVSQNPRHKITKRGQNVTFRCDPISEHNRLYWYRQTLGQGPEFLTYFQNEAQLEKSRLLSDRFSAERPKGSFSTLEIQRTEQGDSAMYLCASSFKGGGYTFGSGTRLTVV.

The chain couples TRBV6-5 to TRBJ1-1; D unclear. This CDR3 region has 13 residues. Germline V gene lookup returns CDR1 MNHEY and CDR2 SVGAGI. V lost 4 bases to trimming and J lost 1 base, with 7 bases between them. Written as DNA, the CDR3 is TGTGCCAGCAGTTTGGAGGGGAACACTGAAGCTTTCTTT. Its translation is CASSLEGNTEAFF.

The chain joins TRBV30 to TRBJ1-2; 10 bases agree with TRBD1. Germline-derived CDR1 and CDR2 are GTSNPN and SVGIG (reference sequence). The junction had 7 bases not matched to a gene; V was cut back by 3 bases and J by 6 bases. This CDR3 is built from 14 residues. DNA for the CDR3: TGTGCCTGGAGGGGGACAGGGGTGGGGCATGGCTACACCTTC. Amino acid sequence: CAWRGTGVGHGYTF.

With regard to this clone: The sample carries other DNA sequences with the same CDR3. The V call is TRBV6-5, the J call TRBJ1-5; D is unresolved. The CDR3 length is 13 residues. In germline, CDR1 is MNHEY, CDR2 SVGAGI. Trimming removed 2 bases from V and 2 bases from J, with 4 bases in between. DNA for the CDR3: TGTGCCAGCAGTTACCAGGGCAATCAGCCCCAGCATTTT. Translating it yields CASSYQGNQPQHF.

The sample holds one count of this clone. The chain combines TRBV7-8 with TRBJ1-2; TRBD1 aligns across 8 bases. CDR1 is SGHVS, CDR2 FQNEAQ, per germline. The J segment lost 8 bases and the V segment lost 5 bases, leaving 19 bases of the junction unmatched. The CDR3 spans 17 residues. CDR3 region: CASSPRAGGSLIRGYTF. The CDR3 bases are TGTGCCAGCAGCCCGCGGGCAGGGGGCTCGTTGATAAGAGGCTACACCTTC.

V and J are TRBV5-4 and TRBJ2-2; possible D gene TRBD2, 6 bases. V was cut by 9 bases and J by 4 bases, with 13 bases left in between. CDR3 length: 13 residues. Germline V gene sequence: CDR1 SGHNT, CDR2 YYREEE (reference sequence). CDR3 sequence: CATAEGPTGELFF. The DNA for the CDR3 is TGTGCCACTGCGGAGGGGCCCACCGGGGAGCTGTTTTTT.

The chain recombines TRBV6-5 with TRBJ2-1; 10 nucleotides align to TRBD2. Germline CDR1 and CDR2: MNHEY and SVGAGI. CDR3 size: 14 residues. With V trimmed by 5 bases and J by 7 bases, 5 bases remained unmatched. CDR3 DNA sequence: TGTGCCAGCAGTAGCGGGGGGGCGGGGAATGAGCAGTTCTTC. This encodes CASSSGGAGNEQFF.

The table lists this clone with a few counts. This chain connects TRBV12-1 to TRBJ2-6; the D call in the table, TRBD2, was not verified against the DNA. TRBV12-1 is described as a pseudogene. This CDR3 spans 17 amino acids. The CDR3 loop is CASSFGTSGSGANVLTF. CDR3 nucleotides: TGTGCCAGCAGCTTTGGGACTAGCGGGAGTGGGGCCAACGTCCTGACTTTC.

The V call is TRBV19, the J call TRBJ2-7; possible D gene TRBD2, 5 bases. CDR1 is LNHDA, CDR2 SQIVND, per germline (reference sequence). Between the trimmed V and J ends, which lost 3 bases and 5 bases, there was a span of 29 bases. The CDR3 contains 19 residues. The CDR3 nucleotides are TGTGCCAGTAGTATCTTTTGGCAGCGAACTAGAGGTAGGGCCAACGAGCAGTACGTC. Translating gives CASSIFWQRTRGRANEQYV.

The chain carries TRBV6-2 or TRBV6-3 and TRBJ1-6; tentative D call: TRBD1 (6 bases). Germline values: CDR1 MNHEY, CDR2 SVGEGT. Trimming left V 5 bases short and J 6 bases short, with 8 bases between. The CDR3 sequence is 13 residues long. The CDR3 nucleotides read TGTGCCAGCAGTCCAGGGGTTAATTCACCCCTCCACTTT. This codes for CASSPGVNSPLHF.

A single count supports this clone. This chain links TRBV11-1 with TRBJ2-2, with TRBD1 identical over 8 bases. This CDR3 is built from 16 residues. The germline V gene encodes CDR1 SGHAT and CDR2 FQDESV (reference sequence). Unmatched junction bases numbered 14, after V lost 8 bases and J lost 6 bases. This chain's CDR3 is CASASGARGLSGELFF. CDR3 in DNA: TGTGCCAGCGCCTCTGGGGCCAGGGGGCTGTCCGGGGAGCTGTTTTTT.

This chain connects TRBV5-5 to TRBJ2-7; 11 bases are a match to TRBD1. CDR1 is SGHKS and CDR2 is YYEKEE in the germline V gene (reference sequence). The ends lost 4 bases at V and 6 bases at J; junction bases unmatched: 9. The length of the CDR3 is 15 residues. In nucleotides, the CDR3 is TGTGCCAGCAGCAACGGACAGGGGGCGCCCCGCGAGCAGTACGTC. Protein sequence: CASSNGQGAPREQYV.

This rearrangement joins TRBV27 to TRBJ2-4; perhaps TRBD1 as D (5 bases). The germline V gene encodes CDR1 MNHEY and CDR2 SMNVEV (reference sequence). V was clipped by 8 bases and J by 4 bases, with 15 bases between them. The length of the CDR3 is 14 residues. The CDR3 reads CASRVPGPKNIQYF. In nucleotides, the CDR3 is TGTGCCAGCCGGGTGCCAGGGCCAAAAAACATTCAGTACTTC.

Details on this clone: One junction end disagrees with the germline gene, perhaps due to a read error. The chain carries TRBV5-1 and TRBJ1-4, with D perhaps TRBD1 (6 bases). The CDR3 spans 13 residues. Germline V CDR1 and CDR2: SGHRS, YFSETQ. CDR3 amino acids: CASSLDSNEKLFF. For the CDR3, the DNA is TGTGCCAGCAGCTTGGACAGTAATGAAAAACTGTTTTTT.